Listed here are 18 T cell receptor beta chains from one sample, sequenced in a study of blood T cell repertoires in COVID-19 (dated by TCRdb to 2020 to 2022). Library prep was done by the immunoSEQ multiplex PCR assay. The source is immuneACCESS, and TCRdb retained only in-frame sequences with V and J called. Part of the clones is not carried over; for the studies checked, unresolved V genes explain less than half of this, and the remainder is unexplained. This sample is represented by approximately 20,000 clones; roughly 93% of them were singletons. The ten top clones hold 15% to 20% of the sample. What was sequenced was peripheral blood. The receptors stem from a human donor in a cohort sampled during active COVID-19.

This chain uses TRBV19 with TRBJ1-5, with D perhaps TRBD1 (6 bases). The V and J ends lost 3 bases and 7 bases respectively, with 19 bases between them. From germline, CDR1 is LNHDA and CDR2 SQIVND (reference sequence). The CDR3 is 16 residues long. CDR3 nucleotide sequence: TGTGCCAGTAGTATCTCGGTTTGGACAGCCGGACAGCCCCAGCATTTT. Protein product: CASSISVWTAGQPQHF.

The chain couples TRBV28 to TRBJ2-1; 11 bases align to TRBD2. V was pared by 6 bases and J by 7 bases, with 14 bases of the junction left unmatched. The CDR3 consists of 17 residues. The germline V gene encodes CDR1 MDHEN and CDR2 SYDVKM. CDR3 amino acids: CASRFIAGGPVGNEQFF. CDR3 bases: TGTGCCAGCAGGTTCATAGCGGGAGGGCCGGTAGGTAATGAGCAGTTCTTC.

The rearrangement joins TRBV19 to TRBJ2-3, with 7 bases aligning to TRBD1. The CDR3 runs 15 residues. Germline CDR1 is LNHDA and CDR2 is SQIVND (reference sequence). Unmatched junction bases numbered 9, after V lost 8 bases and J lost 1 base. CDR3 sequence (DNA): TGTGCCAGTGCACGTACAGGGGCTGGCACAGATACGCAGTATTTT. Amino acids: CASARTGAGTDTQYF. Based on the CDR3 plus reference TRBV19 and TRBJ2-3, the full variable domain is DGGITQSPKYLFRKEGQNVTLSCEQNLNHDAMYWYRQDPGQGLRLIYYSQIVNDFQKGDIAEGYSVSREKKESFPLTVTSAQKNPTAFYLCASARTGAGTDTQYFGPGTRLTVL.

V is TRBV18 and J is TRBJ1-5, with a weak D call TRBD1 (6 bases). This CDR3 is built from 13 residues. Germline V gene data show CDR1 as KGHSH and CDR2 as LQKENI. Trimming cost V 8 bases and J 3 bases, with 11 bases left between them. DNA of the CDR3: TGTGCCAGCACTGGACAGTACAATCAGCCCCAGCATTTT. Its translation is CASTGQYNQPQHF.

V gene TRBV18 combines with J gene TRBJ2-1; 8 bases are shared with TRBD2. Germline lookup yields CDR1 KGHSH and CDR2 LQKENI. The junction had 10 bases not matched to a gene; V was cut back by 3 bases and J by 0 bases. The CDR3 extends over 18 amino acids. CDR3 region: CASSPTRAGTSSYNEQFF. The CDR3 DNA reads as TGTGCCAGCTCACCTACAAGAGCCGGGACTAGCTCCTACAATGAGCAGTTCTTC.

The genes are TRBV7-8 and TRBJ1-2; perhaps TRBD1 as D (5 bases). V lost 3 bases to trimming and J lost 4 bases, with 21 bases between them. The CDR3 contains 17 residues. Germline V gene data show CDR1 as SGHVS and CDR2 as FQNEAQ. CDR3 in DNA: TGTGCCAGCAGCTTCCCACTCGGGGGTCTGGATACCTATGGCTACACCTTC. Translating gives CASSFPLGGLDTYGYTF.

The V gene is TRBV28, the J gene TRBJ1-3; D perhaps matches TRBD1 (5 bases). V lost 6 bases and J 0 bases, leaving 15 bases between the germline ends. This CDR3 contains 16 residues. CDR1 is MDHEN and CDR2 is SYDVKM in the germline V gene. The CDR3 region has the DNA TGTGCCAGCAGCCTCGCCCTAGGGGACTCTGGAAACACCATATATTTT. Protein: CASSLALGDSGNTIYF.

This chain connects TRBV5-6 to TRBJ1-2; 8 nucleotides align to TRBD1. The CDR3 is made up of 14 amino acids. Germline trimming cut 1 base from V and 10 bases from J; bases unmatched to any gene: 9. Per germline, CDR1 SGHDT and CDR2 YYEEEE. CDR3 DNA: TGTGCCAGCAGCTTGATAAGCCAGGGGGCTAACTACACCTTC. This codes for CASSLISQGANYTF.

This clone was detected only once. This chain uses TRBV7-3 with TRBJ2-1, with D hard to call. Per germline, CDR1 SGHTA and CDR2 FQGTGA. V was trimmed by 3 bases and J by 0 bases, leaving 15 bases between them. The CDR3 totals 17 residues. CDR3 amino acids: CASSLLPLPSSYNEQFF. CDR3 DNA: TGTGCCAGCAGCTTGCTTCCTTTACCTAGCTCCTACAATGAGCAGTTCTTC.

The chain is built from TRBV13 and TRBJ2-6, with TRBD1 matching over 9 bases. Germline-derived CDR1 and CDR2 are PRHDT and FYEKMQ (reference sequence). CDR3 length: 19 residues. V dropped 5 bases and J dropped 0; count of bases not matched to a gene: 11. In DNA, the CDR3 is TGTGCCAGCAGCCTCCGAATGACAGGGGGGAGCTCTGGGGCCAACGTCCTGACTTTC. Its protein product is CASSLRMTGGSSGANVLTF.

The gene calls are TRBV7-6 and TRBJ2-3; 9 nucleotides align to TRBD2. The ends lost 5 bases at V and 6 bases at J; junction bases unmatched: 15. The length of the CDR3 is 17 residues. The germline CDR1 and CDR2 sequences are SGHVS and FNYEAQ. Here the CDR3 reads CASSPAGLARVPDTQYF. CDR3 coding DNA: TGTGCCAGCAGCCCCGCGGGACTAGCTCGGGTCCCGGATACGCAGTATTTT.

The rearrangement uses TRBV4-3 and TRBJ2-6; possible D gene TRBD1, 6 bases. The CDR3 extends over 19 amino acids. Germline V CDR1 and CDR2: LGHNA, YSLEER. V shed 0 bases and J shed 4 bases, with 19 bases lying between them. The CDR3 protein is CASSQDRPIQGLGANVLTF. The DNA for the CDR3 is TGCGCCAGCAGCCAAGACCGGCCCATACAGGGTTTGGGGGCCAACGTCCTGACTTTC.

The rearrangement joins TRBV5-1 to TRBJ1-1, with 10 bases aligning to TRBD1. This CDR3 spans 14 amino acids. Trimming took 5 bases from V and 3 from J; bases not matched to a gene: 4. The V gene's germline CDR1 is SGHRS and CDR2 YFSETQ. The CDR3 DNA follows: TGCGCCAGCAGTGTGACAGGGGGCGACACTGAAGCTTTCTTT. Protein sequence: CASSVTGGDTEAFF.

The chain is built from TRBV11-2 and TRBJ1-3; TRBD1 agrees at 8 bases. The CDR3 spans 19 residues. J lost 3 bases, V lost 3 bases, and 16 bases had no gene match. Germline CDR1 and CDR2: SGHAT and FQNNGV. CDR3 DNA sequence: TGTGCCAGCAGCTTGACTTTTGCCTATAGACAGGGGAGTGGAAACACCATATATTTT. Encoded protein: CASSLTFAYRQGSGNTIYF.

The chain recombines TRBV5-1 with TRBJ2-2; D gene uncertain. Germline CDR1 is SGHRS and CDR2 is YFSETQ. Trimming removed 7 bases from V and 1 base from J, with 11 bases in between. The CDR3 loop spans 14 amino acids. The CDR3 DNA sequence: TGCGCCAGCGAAACAACAGTGAACACCGGGGAGCTGTTTTTT. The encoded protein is CASETTVNTGELFF.

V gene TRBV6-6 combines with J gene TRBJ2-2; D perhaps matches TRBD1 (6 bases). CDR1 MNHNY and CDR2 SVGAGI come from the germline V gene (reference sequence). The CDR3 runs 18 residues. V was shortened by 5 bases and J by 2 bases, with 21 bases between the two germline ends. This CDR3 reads CASSPTQRQVSNTGELFF. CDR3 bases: TGTGCCAGCAGTCCCACACAACGACAGGTGTCCAACACCGGGGAGCTGTTTTTT.

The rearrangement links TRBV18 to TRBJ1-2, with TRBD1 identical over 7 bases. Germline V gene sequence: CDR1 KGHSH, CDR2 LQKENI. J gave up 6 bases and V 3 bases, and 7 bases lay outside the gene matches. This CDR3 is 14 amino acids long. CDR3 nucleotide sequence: TGTGCCAGCTCACCCGGGACAGTTGGAGATGGCTACACCTTC. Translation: CASSPGTVGDGYTF.

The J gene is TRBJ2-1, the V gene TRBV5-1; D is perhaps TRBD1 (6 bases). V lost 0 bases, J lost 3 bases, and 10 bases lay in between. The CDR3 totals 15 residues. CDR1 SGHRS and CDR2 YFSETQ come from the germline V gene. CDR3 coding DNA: TGCGCCAGCAGCTTGGCAGGACAGAACTACAATGAGCAGTTCTTC. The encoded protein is CASSLAGQNYNEQFF.